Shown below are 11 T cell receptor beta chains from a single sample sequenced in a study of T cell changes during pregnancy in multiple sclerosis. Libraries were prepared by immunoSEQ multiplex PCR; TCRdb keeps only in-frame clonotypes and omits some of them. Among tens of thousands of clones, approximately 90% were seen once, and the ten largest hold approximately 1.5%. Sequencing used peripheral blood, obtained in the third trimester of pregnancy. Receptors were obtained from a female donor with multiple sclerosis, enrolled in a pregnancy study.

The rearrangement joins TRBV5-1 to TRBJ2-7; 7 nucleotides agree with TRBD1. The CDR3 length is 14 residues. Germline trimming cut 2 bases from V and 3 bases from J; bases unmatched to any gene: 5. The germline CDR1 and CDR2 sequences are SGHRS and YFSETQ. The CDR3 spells CASSFSGGIYEQYF. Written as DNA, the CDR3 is TGCGCCAGCAGCTTTTCAGGGGGTATCTACGAGCAGTACTTC.

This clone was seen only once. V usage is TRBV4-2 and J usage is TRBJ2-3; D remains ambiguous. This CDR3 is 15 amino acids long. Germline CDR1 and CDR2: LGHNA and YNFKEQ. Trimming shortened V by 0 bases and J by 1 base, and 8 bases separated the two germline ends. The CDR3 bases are TGTGCCAGCAGCCAAGAACTTTTGGGCACAGATACGCAGTATTTT. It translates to CASSQELLGTDTQYF.

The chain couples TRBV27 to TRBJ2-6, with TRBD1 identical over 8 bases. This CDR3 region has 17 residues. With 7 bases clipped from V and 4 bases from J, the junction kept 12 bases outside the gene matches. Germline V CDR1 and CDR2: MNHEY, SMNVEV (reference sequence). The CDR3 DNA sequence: TGTGCCAGCACCCGGGACCAGGGGGCGTTAGGGGCCAACGTCCTGACTTTC. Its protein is CASTRDQGALGANVLTF.

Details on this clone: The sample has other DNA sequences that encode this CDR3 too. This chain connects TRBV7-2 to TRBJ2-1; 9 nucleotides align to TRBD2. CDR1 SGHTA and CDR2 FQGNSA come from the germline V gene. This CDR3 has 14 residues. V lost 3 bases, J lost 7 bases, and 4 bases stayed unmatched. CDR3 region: CASSLGGRGNEQFF. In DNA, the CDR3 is TGTGCCAGCAGCTTGGGCGGGAGGGGGAATGAGCAGTTCTTC.

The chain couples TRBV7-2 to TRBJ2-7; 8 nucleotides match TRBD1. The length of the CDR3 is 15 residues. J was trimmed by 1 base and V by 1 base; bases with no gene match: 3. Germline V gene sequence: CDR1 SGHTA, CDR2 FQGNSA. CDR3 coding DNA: TGTGCCAGCAGCTTAGTACAGGGGGGATCCTACGAGCAGTACTTC. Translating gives CASSLVQGGSYEQYF.

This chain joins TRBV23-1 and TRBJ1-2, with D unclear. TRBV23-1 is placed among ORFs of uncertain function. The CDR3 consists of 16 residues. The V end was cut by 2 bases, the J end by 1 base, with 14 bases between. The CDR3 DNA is TGCGCCAGCAGTCAACCTCGAAACTTTAATAACTATGGCTACACCTTC. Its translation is CASSQPRNFNNYGYTF.

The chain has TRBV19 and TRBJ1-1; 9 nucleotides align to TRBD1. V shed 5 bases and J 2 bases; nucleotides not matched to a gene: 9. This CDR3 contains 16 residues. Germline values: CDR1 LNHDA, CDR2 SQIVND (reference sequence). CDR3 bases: TGTGCCAGTAGTCCGTCCCACAGGGGGCTAAACACTGAAGCTTTCTTT. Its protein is CASSPSHRGLNTEAFF.

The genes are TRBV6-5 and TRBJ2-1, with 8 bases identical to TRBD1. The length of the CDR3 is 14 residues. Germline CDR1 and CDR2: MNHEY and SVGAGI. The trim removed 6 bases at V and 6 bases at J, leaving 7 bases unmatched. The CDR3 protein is CASRTGDKVNEQFF. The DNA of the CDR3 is TGTGCCAGCAGGACAGGGGATAAGGTCAATGAGCAGTTCTTC.

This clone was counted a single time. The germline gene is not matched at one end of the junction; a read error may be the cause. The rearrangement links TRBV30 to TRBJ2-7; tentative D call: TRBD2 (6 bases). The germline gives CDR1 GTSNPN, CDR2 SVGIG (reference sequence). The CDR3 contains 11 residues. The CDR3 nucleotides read TGTGCCTGGAGTGCGACTAGTCGGAGTAACTTC. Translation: CAWSATSRSNF.

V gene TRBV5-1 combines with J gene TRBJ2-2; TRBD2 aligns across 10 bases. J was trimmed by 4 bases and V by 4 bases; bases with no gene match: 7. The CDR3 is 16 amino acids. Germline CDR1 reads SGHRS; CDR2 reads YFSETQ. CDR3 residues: CASSPELAGGTGELFF. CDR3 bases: TGCGCCAGCAGCCCCGAATTAGCGGGAGGCACCGGGGAGCTGTTTTTT.

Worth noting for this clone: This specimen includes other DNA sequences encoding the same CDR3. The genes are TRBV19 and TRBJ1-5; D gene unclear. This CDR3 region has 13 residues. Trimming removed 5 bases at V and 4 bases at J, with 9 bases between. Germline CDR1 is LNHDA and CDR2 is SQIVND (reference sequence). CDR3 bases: TGTGCCAGTAGTCCGTCCCTAAATCAGCCCCAGCATTTT. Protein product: CASSPSLNQPQHF.